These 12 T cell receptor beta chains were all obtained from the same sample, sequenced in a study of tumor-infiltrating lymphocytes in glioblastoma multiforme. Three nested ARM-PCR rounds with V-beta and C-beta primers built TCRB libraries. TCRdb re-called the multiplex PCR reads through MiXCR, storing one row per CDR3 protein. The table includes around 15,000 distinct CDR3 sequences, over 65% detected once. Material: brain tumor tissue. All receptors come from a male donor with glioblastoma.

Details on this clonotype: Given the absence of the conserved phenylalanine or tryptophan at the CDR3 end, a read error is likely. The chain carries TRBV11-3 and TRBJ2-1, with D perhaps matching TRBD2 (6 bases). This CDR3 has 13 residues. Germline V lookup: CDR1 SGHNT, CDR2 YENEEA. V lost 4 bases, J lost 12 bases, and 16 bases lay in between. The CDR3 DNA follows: TGTGCCAGCAGCTCGAGGGAGGAGGGTGTGCAGTTCTCC. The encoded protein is CASSSREEGVQFS.

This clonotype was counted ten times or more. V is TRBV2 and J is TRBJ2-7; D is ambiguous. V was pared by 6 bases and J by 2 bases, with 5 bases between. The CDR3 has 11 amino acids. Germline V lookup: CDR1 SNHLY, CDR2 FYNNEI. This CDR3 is CASSVTYEQYF. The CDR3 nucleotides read TGTGCCAGCAGCGTAACCTACGAGCAGTACTTC.

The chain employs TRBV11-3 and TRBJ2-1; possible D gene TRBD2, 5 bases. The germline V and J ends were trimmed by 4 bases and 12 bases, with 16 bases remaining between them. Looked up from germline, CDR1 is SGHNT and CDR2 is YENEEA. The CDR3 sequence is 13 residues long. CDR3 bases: TGTGCCAGCAGCTCGAGGGCGGAGGATGGGCAGTTCTTC. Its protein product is CASSSRAEDGQFF.

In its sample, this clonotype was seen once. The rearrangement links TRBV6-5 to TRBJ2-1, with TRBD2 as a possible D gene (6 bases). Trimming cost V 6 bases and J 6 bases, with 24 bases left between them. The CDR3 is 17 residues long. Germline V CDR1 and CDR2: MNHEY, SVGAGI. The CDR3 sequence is CASRRGERFSGPNEQFF. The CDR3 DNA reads TGTGCCAGCAGGCGGGGCGAGAGATTCTCGGGGCCCAATGAGCAGTTCTTC.

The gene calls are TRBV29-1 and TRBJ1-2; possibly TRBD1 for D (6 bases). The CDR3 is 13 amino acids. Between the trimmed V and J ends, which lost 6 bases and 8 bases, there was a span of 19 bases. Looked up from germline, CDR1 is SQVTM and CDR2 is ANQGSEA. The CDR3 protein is CSVAGTGGNGYTF. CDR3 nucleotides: TGCAGCGTGGCCGGGACGGGGGGCAACGGCTACACCTTC.

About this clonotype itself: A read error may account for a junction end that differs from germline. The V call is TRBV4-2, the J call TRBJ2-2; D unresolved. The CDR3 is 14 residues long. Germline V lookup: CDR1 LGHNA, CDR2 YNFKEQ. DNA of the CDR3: TGTGTCAGCAGCCAAGCCCTGGACACCGGGGAGCTGTTTTTT. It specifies CVSSQALDTGELFF.

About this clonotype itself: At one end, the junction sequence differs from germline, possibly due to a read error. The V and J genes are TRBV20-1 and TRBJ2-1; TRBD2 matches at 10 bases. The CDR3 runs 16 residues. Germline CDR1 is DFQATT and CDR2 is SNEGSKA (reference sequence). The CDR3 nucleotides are TGCAGTACTAGCCAACCGGGACTAGCGAGAATGAATGAGCAGTTCTTC. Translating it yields CSTSQPGLARMNEQFF.

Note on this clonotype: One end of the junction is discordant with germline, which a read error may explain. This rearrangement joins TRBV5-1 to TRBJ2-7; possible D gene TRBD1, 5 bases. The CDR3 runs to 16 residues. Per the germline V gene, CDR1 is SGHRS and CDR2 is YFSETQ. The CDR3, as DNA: TGCACCAGCAGCTTGGAAGGGGCCCTAGGTCTGGTCGGGCAGTACTTC. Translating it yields CTSSLEGALGLVGQYF.

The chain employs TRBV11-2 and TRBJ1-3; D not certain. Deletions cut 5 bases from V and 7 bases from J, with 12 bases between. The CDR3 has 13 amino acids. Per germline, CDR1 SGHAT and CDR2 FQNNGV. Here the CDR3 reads CASSLDLRNTIYF. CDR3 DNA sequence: TGTGCCAGCAGCCTTGACCTACGCAACACCATATATTTT.

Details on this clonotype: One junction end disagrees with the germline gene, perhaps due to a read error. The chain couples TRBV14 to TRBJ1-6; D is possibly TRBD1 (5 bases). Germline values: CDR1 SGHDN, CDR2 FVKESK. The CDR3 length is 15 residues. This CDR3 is CASSQTDSNNSLLHF. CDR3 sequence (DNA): TGTGCCAGCAGCCAAACCGACAGCAATAATTCACTCCTCCACTTT. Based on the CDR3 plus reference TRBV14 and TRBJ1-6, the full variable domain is EAGVTQFPSHSVIEKGQTVTLRCDPISGHDNLYWYRRVMGKEIKFLLHFVKESKQDESGMPNNRFLAERTGGTYSTLKVQPAELEDSGVYFCASSQTDSNNSLLHFGNGTRLTVT.

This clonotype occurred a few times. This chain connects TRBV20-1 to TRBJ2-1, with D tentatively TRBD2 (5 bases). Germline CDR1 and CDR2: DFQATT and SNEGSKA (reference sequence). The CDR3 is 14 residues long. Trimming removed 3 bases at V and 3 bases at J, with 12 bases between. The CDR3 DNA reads TGCAGTGCTAGGAATCGGGGAGACTACAATGAGCAGTTCTTC. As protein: CSARNRGDYNEQFF.

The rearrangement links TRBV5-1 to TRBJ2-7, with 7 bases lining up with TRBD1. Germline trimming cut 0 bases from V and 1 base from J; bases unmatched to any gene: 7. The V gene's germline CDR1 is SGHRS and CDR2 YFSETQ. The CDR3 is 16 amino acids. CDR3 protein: CASSLEGQISSYEQYF. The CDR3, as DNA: TGCGCCAGCAGCTTGGAGGGACAGATTTCTTCCTACGAGCAGTACTTC.